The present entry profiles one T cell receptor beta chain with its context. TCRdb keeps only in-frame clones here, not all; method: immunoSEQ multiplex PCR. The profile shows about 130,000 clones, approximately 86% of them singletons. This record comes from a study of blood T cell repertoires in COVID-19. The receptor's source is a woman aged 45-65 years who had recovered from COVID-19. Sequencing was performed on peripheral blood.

The CDR3 loop is CASSTGTGFPPYGYTF. CDR3 DNA sequence: TGTGCCAGCAGCACCGGGACAGGTTTCCCCCCCTATGGCTACACCTTC. J is TRBJ1-2 and V is TRBV28; 8 bases line up with TRBD1. Trimming removed 6 bases from V and 4 bases from J; junction bases left unmatched: 13. Per the germline V gene, CDR1 is MDHEN and CDR2 is SYDVKM. There are 16 residues in the CDR3.